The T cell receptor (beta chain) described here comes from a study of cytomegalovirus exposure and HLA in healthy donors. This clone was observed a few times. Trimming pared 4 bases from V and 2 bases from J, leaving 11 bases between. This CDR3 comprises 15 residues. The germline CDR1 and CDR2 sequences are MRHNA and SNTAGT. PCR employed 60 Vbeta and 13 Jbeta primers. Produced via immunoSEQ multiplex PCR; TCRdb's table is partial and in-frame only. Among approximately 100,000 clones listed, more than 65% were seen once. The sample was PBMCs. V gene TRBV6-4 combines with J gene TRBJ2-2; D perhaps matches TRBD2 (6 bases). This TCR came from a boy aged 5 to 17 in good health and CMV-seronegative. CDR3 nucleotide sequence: TGTGCCAGCAGTGTAGACGGACTAAACACCGGGGAGCTGTTTTTT. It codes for CASSVDGLNTGELFF.